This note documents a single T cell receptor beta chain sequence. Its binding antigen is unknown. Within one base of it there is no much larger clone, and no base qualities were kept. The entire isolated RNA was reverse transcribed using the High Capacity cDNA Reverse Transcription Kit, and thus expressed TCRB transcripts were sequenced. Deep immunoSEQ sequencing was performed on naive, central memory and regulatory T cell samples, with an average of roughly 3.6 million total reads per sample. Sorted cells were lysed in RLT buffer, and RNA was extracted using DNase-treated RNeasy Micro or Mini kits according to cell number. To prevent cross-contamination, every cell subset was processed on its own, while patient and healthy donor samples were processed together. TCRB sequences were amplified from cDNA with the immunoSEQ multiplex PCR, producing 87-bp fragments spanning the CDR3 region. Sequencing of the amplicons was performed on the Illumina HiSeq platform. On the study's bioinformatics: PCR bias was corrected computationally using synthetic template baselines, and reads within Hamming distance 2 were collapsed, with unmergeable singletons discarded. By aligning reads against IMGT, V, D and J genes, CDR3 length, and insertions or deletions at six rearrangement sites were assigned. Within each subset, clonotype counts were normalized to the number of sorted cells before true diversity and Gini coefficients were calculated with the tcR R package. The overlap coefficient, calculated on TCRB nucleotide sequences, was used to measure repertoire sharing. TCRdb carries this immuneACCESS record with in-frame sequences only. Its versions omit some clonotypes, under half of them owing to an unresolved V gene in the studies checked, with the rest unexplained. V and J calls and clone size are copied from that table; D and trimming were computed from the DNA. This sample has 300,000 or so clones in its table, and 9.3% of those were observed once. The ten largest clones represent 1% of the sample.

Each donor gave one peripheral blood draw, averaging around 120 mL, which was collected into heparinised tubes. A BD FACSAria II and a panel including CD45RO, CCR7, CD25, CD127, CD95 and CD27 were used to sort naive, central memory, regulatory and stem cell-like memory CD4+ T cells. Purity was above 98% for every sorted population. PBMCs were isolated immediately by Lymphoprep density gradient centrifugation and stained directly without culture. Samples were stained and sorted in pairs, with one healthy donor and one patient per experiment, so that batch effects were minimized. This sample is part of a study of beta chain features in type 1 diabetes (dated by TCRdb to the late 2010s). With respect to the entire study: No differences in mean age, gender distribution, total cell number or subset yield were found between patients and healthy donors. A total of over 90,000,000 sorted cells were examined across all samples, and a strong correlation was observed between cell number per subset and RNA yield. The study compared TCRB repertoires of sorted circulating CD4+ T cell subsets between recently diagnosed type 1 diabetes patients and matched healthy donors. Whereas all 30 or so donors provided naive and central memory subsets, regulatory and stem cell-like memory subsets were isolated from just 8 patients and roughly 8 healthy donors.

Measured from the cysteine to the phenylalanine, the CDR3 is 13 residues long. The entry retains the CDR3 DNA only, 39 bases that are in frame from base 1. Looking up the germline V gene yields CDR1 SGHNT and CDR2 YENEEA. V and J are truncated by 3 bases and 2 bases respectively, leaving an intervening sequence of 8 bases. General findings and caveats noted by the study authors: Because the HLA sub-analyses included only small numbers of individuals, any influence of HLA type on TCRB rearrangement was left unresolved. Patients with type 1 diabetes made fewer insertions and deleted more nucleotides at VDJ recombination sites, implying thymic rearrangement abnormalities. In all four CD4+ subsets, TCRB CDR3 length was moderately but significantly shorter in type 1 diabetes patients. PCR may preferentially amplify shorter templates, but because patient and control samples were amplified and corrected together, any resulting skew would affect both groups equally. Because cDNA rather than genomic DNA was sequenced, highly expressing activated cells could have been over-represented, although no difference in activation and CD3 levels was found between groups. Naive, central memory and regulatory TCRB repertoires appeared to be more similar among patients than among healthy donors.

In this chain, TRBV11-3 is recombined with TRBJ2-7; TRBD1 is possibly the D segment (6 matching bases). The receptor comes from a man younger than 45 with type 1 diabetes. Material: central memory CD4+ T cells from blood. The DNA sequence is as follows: TGTGCCAGCAGCTTGGACAGTACCTACGAGCAGTACTTC. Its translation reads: CASSLDSTYEQYF.